What follows is one T cell receptor beta chain and its context. The junction shows a germline mismatch at one end, possibly a read error. The sample is drawn from a study of tumor and adjacent non-tumor tissue in lung cancer. A modified ARM-PCR protocol with three rounds of nested PCR amplified TCRbeta. TCRdb reanalysed the multiplex PCR reads using MiXCR and keeps one entry per CDR3 protein. This sample yields 48,000 or so distinct CDR3 sequences, of which around 59% are seen a single time; around 30% belongs to the top ten. The CDR3 covers 14 residues. In germline, CDR1 is MGHRA, CDR2 YSYEKL. RNA was extracted from bulk tissue without any cell sorting. The normal lung tissue was taken more than 3 cm from the tumor edge. Between August and November 2014, newly diagnosed, chemotherapy-naive lung cancer patients underwent thoracic surgery in China.

This clonotype was obtained from a woman aged 65 to 85 with non-small cell lung cancer. The rearrangement joins TRBV4-1 to TRBJ1-1, with D possibly matching TRBD1 (6 bases). Sequenced material: distant non-tumor lung tissue. The CDR3 nucleotides read TGCGTCAGCAGCCACCGGACAGAGAACACTGAAGCTTCTTTT. Residues: CVSSHRTENTEASF.